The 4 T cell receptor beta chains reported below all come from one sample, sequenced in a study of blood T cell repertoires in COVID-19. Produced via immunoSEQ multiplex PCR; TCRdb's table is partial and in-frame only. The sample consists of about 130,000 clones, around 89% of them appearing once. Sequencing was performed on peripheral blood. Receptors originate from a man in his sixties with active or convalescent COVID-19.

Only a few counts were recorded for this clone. The DNA of the CDR3 is TGCGCCAGCAGTCTTTATAGGACTAGCGGACTCCGCACCTACGAGCAGTACTTC. Protein product: CASSLYRTSGLRTYEQYF. The chain uses TRBV23-1 and TRBJ2-7, with 10 bases that match TRBD2. TRBV23-1 is filed as an ORF, its function uncertain. This CDR3 has 18 amino acids. J gave up 2 bases and V 4 bases, and 14 bases lay outside the gene matches.

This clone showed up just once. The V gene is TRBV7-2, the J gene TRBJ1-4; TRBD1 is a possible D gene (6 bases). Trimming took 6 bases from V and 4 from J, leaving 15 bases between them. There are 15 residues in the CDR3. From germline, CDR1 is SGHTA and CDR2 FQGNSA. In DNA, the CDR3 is TGTGCCAGCAGTTCCGGGACAACTAATAATGAAAAACTGTTTTTT. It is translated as CASSSGTTNNEKLFF. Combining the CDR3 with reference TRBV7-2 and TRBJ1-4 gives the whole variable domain GAGVSQSPSNKVTEKGKDVELRCDPISGHTALYWYRQSLGQGLEFLIYFQGNSAPDKSGLPSDRFSAERTGGSVSTLTIQRTQQEDSAVYLCASSSGTTNNEKLFFGSGTQLSVL.

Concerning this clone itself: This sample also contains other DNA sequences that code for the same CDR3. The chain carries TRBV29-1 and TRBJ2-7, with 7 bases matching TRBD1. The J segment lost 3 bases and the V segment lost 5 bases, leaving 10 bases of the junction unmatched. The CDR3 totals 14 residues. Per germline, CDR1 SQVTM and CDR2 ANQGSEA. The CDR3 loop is CSVRPPGQSYEQYF. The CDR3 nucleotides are TGCAGCGTTAGACCGCCGGGACAGAGCTACGAGCAGTACTTC.

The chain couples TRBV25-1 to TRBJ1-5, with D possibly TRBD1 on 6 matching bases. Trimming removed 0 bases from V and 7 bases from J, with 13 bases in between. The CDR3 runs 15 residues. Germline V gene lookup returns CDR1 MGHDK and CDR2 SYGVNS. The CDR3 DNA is TGTGCCAGCAGTGAATATGCAGGGGTGGAGCAGCCCCAGCATTTT. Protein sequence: CASSEYAGVEQPQHF. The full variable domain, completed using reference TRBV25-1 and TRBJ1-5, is EADIYQTPRYLVIGTGKKITLECSQTMGHDKMYWYQQDPGMELHLIHYSYGVNSTEKGDLSSESTVSRIRTEHFPLTLESARPSHTSQYLCASSEYAGVEQPQHFGDGTRLSIL.